This TCR beta chain derives from a study of control samples from healthy donors and cancer patients. TCRdb's table, derived via immunoSEQ multiplex PCR, lists solely in-frame clones and lacks some. The sample shows 120,000 to 150,000 clones, around 92% of them seen only once. The clonotype originates from a man younger than 45 in good health. Sequenced: blood.

The CDR3 here is CASSATSGPTDTQYF. The CDR3, as DNA: TGTGCCAGCAGTGCGACTAGCGGACCCACAGATACGCAGTATTTT. The chain uses TRBV25-1 and TRBJ2-3, with 9 bases matching TRBD2. V lost 4 bases to trimming and J lost 2 bases; unmatched junction nucleotides: 4. The CDR3 has 15 residues. Germline CDR1 MGHDK, CDR2 SYGVNS.